The source of this TCR beta chain is a study of shared clonotypes between healthy human individuals (dated by TCRdb to the early 2020s). Describing the broader study: The cohort comprised a couple of women and a few men aged 18 to 49 years. For each donor, CD4 naive and CD4 memory were each given three plates, CD8 naive was given two plates, and CD8 memory was given one plate. To estimate repertoire size and how much clonotype sharing occurs between individuals, the study deeply sequenced the blood TCR repertoires of a handful of healthy adults. Different laboratories and diverse techniques were used to prepare libraries and sequence TCR repertoires, to increase sequencing depth and limit assay-specific biases. Leukapheresis yielded between about 0.8 and 9.5 billion PBMCs per donor.

The donors were healthy, HIV-negative adults with no recently reported acute infections or vaccinations. Every donor was a Caucasian adult living in Nashville, Tennessee, USA. CD4+ T cells were enriched by magnetic negative selection; naive cells were then positively selected on CD45RA, and the negative fraction formed the memory subset. Blood was collected by leukapheresis, and PBMCs were isolated by Ficoll-Histopaque density gradient centrifugation and then cryopreserved in liquid nitrogen vapor phase. Analytical flow cytometry was used to check the purity and quantity of each magnetically sorted T cell population. Genomic DNA was isolated from every sorted fraction and measured by UV absorbance on a Nanodrop 2000c. Summary of the overall study and its limitations: Clonotypes shared by all four sorted-subset donors showed higher generation probabilities than non-shared clonotypes. Naive subsets generally had larger estimated clonotype richness than memory subsets. Pairwise subsampling led to the expectation that sequencing depth would affect the degree of clonotype sharing among donors. Because the study included only a small number of donors, the genetic and exposure-history diversity represented was limited. Incomplete sequencing was indicated by rarefaction of sorted-subset datasets, despite the large sequencing depth. Sampling was limited to blood, and TCR repertoires in tissue likely differ from TCR repertoires in blood. Across a handful of donors, approximately 5% of naive CD4, approximately 3.6% of naive CD8, roughly 2.2% of memory CD4, and approximately 0.4% of memory CD8 clonotypes were shared.

Trimming at the junction amounts to 0 bases on V and 7 bases on J, and the germline ends lie 17 bases apart. Per the germline V gene, SGHRS is the CDR1 and YFSETQ is the CDR2. Reading from cysteine to phenylalanine, the CDR3 counts 15 amino acids. Just the 45-base CDR3 DNA is kept, in frame starting at base 1. Using the deep immunoSEQ assay, multiplex PCR amplified TCR CDR3 regions from genomic DNA. Extracted genomic DNA from each cell subset was distributed evenly across all wells of several immunoSEQ 96-well plates, and each plate was treated as a replicate. For sorted subsets, around 200 ng genomic DNA, equal to about 30,000 T cell genomes, was loaded into each replicate PCR. The purified libraries were quantified using a Qubit 3.0 fluorometer, sized with a Bioanalyzer 2100, and then quantified again using the KAPA Library Quantification kit. Every immunoSEQ 96-well plate was sequenced on a dedicated single-read 150-cycle Illumina NextSeq 550 flow cell. The source study handled its data this way. Because the immunoSEQ output held only junctional sequences and lacked quality scores, the filtering could not match the filtering applied to full-length reads. Sequences were annotated with PyIR, a Python wrapper for IgBLAST v1.9, using IMGT germline references to assign V/J genes and CDR3. Any read was removed if the V/J assignment was weak (E-value above 1e-6), the CDR3 was missing, or the read contained stop codons, out-of-frame junctions, or ambiguous translated residues. A V3J clonotype was defined by an identical inferred V gene, J gene, and CDR3 amino acid sequence. Percentage overlap between repertoires was calculated by dividing the number of shared unique clonotypes by the size of the smaller repertoire. Richness of each repertoire was evaluated using RTK rarefaction, the Chao1 estimator, and Recon v2.1 estimates of unobserved clonotypes. For all TCRbeta clonotypes obtained by the gDNA method from a few donors, generation probabilities were computed with OLGA. The source is immuneACCESS, and TCRdb retained only in-frame sequences with V and J called. Part of the clones is not carried over; for the studies checked, unresolved V genes explain less than half of this, and the remainder is unexplained. Clonal size and the V and J genes are those of that table, whereas D and trimming came from the DNA. The sample table shows 1,500,000 or so clones, and more than 95% are seen once. Of the sample, over 1% falls within the top ten clones.

A note on this clone: Its specific antigen is unknown. Nothing much larger sits one base from this clone, and base qualities are not available.

In this chain, TRBV5-1 is recombined with TRBJ2-7; TRBD2 might be the D gene, on 6 matching bases. This TCR was recovered from a man aged 25-40 years in good health. Sequenced sample: naive CD4+ T cells sorted from blood. The cell subset or site label on this specimen signifies: CD45RA+ positively selected. The CDR3 sequence is CASSLAGGGNVEQYF. The nucleotide sequence is TGCGCCAGCAGCTTGGCCGGGGGTGGTAACGTGGAGCAGTACTTC.